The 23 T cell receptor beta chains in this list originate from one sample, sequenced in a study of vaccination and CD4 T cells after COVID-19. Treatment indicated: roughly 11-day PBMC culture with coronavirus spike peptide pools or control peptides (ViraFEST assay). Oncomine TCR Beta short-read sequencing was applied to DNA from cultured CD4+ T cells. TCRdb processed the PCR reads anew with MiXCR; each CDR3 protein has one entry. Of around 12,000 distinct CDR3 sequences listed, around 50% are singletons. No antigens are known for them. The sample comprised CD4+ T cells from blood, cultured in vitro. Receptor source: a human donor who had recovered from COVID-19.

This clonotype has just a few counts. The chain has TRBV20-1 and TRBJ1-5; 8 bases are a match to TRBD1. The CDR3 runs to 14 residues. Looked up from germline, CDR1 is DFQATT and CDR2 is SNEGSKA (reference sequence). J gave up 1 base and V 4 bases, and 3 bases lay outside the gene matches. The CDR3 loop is CSATGGISNQPQHF. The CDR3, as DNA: TGCAGTGCTACAGGGGGCATAAGCAATCAGCCCCAGCATTTT.

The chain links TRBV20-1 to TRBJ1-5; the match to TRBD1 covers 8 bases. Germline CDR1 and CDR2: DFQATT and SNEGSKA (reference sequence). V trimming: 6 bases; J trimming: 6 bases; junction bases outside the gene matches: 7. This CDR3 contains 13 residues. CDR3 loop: CSAGRGPGQPQHF. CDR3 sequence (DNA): TGCAGTGCCGGCAGGGGGCCTGGTCAGCCCCAGCATTTT.

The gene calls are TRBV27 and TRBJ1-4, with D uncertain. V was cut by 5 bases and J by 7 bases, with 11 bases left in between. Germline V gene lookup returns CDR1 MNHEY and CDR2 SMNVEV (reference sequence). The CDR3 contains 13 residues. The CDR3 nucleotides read TGTGCCAGCAGTACCCGACCGGTTGAAAAACTGTTTTTT. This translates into CASSTRPVEKLFF. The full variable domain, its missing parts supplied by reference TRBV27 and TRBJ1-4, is EAQVTQNPRYLITVTGKKLTVTCSQNMNHEYMSWYRQDPGLGLRQIYYSMNVEVTDKGDVPEGYKVSRKEKRNFPLILESPSPNQTSLYFCASSTRPVEKLFFGSGTQLSVL.

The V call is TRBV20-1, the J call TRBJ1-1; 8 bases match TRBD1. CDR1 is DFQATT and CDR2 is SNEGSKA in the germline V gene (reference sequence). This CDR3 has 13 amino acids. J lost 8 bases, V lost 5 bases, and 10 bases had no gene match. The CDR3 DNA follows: TGCAGTGCTGCAGGGGGCCGACAGCCAGAAGCTTTCTTT. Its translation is CSAAGGRQPEAFF.

The CDR3 here is CASSRDRLLNTEAFF. The CDR3 DNA sequence: TGCGCCAGCAGCCGGGACAGATTATTGAACACTGAAGCTTTCTTT. The chain joins TRBV5-1 to TRBJ1-1, with 7 bases identical to TRBD1. The length of the CDR3 is 15 residues. Germline V gene data show CDR1 as SGHRS and CDR2 as YFSETQ. Losses at the gene ends were 4 bases for V and 0 bases for J; bases not matched to a gene: 6.

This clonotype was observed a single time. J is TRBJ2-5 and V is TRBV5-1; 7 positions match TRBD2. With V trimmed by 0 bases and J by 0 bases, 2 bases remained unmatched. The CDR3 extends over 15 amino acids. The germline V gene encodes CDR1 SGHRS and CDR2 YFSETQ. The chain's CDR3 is CASSLGLAYQETQYF. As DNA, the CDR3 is TGCGCCAGCAGCTTGGGACTAGCATACCAAGAGACCCAGTACTTC. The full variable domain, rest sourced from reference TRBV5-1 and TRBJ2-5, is KAGVTQTPRYLIKTRGQQVTLSCSPISGHRSVSWYQQTPGQGLQFLFEYFSETQRNKGNFPGRFSGRQFSNSRSEMNVSTLELGDSALYLCASSLGLAYQETQYFGPGTRLLVL.

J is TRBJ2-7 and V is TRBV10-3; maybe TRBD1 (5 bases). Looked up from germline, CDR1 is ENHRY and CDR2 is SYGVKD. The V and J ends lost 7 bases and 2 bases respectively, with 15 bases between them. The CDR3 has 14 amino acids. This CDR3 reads CAITDSEAAYEQYF. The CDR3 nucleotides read TGTGCCATCACAGACAGCGAAGCAGCCTACGAGCAGTACTTC.

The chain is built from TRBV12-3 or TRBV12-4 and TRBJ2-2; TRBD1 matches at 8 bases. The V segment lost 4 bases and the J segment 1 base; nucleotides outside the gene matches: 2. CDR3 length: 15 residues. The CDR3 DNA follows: TGTGCCAGCAGTTCCGGGACAGGGAACACCGGGGAGCTGTTTTTT. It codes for CASSSGTGNTGELFF.

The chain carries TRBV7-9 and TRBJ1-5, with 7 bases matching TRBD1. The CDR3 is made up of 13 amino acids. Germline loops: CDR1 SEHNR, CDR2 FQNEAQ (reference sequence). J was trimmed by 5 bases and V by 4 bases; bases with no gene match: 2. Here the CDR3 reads CASSSTGDQPQHF. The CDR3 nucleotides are TGTGCCAGCAGCTCAACAGGGGATCAGCCCCAGCATTTT.

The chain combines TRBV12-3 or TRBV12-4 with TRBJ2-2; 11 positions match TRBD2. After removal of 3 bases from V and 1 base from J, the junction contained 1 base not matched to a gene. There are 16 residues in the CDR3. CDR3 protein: CASSFGTSGNTGELFF. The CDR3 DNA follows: TGTGCCAGCAGTTTCGGGACTAGCGGGAACACCGGGGAGCTGTTTTTT.

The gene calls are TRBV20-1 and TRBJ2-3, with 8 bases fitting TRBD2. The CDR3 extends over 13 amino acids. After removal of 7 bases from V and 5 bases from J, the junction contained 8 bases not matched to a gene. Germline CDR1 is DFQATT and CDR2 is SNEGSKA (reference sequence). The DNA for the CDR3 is TGCAGTGTTTCCGGGAGGGCCAAAGATACGCAGTATTTT. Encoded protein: CSVSGRAKDTQYF.

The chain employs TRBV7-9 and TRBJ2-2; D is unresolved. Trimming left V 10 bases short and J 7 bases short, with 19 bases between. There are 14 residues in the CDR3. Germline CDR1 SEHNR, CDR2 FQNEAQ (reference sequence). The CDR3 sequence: CATRATLSGGELFF. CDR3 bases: TGTGCCACCCGCGCGACACTCTCCGGCGGGGAGCTGTTTTTT.

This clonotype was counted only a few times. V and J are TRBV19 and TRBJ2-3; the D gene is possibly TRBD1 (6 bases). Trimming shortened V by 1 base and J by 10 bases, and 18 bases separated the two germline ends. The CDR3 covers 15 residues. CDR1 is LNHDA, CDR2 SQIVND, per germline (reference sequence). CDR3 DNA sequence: TGTGCCAGTAGTATAGGGGGGACAACTGAATATCCGCAGTATTTT. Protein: CASSIGGTTEYPQYF.

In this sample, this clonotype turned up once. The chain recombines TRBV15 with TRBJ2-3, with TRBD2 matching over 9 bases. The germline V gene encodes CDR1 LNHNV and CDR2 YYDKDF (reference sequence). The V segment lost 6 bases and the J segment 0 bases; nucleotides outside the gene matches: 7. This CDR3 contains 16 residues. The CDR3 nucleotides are TGTGCCACCAGGGGGGGACTAGCACTGAGCACAGATACGCAGTATTTT. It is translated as CATRGGLALSTDTQYF.

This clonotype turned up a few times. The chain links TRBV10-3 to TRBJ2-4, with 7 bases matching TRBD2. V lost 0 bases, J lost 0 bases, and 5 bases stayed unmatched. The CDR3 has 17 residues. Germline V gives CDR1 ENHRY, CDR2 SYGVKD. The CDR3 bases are TGTGCCATCAGTGAGTCGAGGGAGGGCCTAGCCAAAAACATTCAGTACTTC. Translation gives CAISESREGLAKNIQYF.

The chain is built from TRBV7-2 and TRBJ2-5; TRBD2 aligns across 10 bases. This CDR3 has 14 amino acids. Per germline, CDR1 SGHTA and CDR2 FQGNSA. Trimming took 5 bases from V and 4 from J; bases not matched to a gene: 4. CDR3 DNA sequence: TGTGCCAGCAGCACTAGACTAGCGGGAGAGACCCAGTACTTC. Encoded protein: CASSTRLAGETQYF.

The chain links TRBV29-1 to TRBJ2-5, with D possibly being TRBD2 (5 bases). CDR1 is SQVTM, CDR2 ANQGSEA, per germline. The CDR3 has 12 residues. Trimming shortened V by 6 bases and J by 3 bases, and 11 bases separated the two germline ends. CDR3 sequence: CSVAKAEETQYF. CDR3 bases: TGCAGCGTAGCTAAAGCGGAAGAGACCCAGTACTTC.

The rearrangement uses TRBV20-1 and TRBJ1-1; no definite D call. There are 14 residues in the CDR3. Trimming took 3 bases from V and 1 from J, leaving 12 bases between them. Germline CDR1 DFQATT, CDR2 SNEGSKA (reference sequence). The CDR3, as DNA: TGCAGTGCTAGTGCCCGGCAATCGAACACTGAAGCTTTCTTT. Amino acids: CSASARQSNTEAFF.

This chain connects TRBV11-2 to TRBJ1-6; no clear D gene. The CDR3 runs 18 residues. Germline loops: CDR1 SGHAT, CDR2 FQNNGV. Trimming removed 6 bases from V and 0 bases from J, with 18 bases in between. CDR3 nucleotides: TGTGCCAGCAGTCTGCGCCCCGGGGTGAGCTCCTATAATTCACCCCTCCACTTT. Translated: CASSLRPGVSSYNSPLHF.

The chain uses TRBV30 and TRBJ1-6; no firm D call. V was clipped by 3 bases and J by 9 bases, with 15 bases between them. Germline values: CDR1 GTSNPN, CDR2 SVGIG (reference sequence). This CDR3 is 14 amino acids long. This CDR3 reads CAWSHTGVVSPLHF. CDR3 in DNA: TGTGCCTGGAGCCATACTGGGGTTGTTTCACCCCTCCACTTT.

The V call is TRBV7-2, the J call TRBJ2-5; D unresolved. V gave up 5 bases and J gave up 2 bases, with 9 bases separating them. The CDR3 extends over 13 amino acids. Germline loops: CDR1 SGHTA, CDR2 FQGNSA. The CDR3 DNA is TGTGCCAGCAGCCCAGGACGGCAAGAGACCCAGTACTTC. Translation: CASSPGRQETQYF.

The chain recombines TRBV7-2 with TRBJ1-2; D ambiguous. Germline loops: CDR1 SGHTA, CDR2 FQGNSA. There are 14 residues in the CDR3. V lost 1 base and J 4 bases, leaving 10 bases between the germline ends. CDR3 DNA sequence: TGTGCCAGCAGCTTAGAGCGGGGAACCTATGGCTACACCTTC. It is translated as CASSLERGTYGYTF.

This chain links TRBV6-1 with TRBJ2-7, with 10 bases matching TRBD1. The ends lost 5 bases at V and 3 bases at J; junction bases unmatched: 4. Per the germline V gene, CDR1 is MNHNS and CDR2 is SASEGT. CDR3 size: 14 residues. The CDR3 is CASSSRDRGYEQYF. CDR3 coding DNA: TGTGCCAGCAGTAGCCGGGACAGGGGCTACGAGCAGTACTTC.